The source of this T cell receptor (beta chain) is a study of CD8 T cells in Susac syndrome. Findings of the study overall: The study conceded that relatively few individuals underwent its TCR sequencing and HLA analysis.

With random hexamers, roughly 0.45 to 1 ug RNA was reverse transcribed. A multiplex approach, immunoSEQ multiplex PCR, amplified TCR beta CDR3 across 54 Vbeta and 13 Jbeta. TCRdb passed the immunoSEQ multiplex PCR reads through MiXCR, listing each CDR3 protein once. Seen here are about 210,000 distinct CDR3 sequences, 94% observed once, and the top ten hold around 0.15%. Trimming removed 2 bases from V and 5 bases from J; junction bases left unmatched: 9. The CDR3 is 16 amino acids. Looked up from germline, CDR1 is LNHDA and CDR2 is SQIVND (reference sequence). A remark on this clonotype: The target antigen is unknown.

The T cells that were sequenced for TCR beta were CD8+ and CD4+ cells from blood. Patients with Susac syndrome met diagnostic criteria that were recently defined for definite or probable disease. J is TRBJ1-2 and V is TRBV19; TRBD1 matches at 9 bases. The receptor was isolated from a human donor with Susac syndrome. The specimen sequenced was CD4+ T cells from PBMCs. The CDR3 loop is CASSIQSGTGLYGYTF. The CDR3 nucleotides are TGTGCCAGTAGTATACAATCCGGGACAGGGTTGTATGGCTACACCTTC.